The present T cell receptor beta chain was sequenced within a study of regulatory T cells in long-lasting Graves disease. General study findings and limits: TRBV28, TRBJ1-2 and TRBJ2-5 emerged as the favored segments in persistent disease. Blood alone, not thyroid tissue, was studied. Between persistent patients, roughly 2,600 public clonotypes were shared, exceeding the 966 shared between new patients.

The time point denotes: persistent/refractory GD, antithyroid drugs over 5 years with positive TRAb. PBMCs were the source of the RNA used for TCR sequencing. The EDTA tubes were filled with around 9.2 milliliters of drawn peripheral blood. This CDR3 has 18 residues. From germline, CDR1 is SGHRS and CDR2 YFSETQ. Losses at the gene ends were 4 bases for V and 9 bases for J; bases not matched to a gene: 13. This clonotype was counted only a few times. The antigen remains unidentified. Construction of the TCR beta libraries employed iRepertoire HTBI primers in conjunction with Arm-PCR of CDR3 regions. In TCRdb, the multiplex PCR reads were re-called with MiXCR into one record per CDR3 protein. The sample has around 400,000 distinct CDR3 sequences, around a quarter seen once.

The rearrangement links TRBV5-1 to TRBJ2-1, with 16 bases aligning to TRBD2. This sequence originates from a female donor with Graves disease. The material sequenced was peripheral blood mononuclear cells (PBMCs), taken when the disease was refractory, from a patient treated with antithyroid drugs. This chain's CDR3 is CASSTGGTSGRAIGEQFF. The CDR3 DNA follows: TGCGCCAGCAGCACCGGAGGGACTAGCGGGAGGGCCATCGGTGAGCAGTTCTTC.